This T cell receptor (beta chain) was recovered during a study of T cells in tuberculosis. Clones were read by immunoSEQ multiplex PCR, and TCRdb kept only the in-frame ones, dropping some. The profile covers approximately 30,000 clones, with approximately 97% appearing a single time and 6.2% taken by the ten largest. Germline V gene lookup returns CDR1 MNHNS and CDR2 SASEGT. V was pared by 2 bases and J by 2 bases, with 10 bases between. CDR3 length: 14 amino acids. The genes are TRBV6-1 and TRBJ2-7; D is possibly TRBD1 (5 bases). Sample: PBMCs. This TCR came from a donor aged 5-35 years with latent tuberculosis or without tuberculosis infection. CDR3 loop: CASSENDSPYEQYF. CDR3 bases: TGTGCCAGCAGTGAAAACGACAGCCCCTACGAGCAGTACTTC.